One and the same sample provided the 17 T cell receptor beta chains below, sequenced in a study of shared clonotypes between healthy human individuals. The repertoire was sequenced with immunoSEQ multiplex PCR; TCRdb's copy has only in-frame clones and lacks some. This table has hundreds of thousands of clones, roughly 80% appearing once. The sequencing input was memory CD4+ T cells sorted from blood. Described subset: CD45RA-negative fraction. These receptors all come from a man in his thirties or forties in good health.

About this clone itself: This could be a read error, since a much larger clone is one nucleotide away. Additional DNA sequences in this sample encode the identical CDR3. The V gene is TRBV6-1, the J gene TRBJ2-3, with D perhaps TRBD1 (5 bases). Germline loops: CDR1 MNHNS, CDR2 SASEGT. The CDR3 runs to 13 residues. The CDR3 region has the DNA TGTGCCAGCAGTGGGGCGAAGACAGATACACAGTATTTT. Protein sequence: CASSGAKTDTQYF.

This clone was seen a single time. This chain joins TRBV19 and TRBJ2-6, with 9 positions matching TRBD1. Germline CDR1 is LNHDA and CDR2 is SQIVND (reference sequence). The CDR3 totals 17 residues. V lost 5 bases, J lost 0 bases, and 5 bases stayed unmatched. The CDR3 nucleotides are TGTGCCAGTAGTCATACAGGGGGCCGCTCTGGGGCCAACGTCCTGACTTTC. This translates into CASSHTGGRSGANVLTF. The full variable domain, rest sourced from reference TRBV19 and TRBJ2-6, is DGGITQSPKYLFRKEGQNVTLSCEQNLNHDAMYWYRQDPGQGLRLIYYSQIVNDFQKGDIAEGYSVSREKKESFPLTVTSAQKNPTAFYLCASSHTGGRSGANVLTFGAGSRLTVL.

This clone was counted once. The rearrangement links TRBV5-1 to TRBJ1-6, with 8 bases that match TRBD1. Germline loops: CDR1 SGHRS, CDR2 YFSETQ. The CDR3 length is 16 residues. V gave up 3 bases and J gave up 3 bases; unmatched junction bases: 5. CDR3 amino acids: CASSSSGTGYNSPLHF. In nucleotides, the CDR3 is TGCGCCAGCAGCTCGTCCGGGACAGGCTATAATTCACCCCTCCACTTT.

This chain uses TRBV7-2 with TRBJ2-1; D unclear. This CDR3 spans 13 amino acids. Trimming removed 5 bases from V and 4 bases from J, with 9 bases in between. Germline CDR1 is SGHTA and CDR2 is FQGNSA. CDR3 protein: CASSPGEYNEQFF. As DNA, the CDR3 is TGTGCCAGCAGCCCCGGAGAATACAATGAGCAGTTCTTC.

The rearrangement uses TRBV7-2 and TRBJ2-5; 9 nucleotides line up with TRBD2. Trimming cost V 0 bases and J 3 bases; bases outside gene matches: 2. Germline V gene data show CDR1 as SGHTA and CDR2 as FQGNSA. The CDR3 spans 15 residues. The CDR3 spells CASSLAGLAKETQYF. The CDR3 region has the DNA TGTGCCAGCAGCTTAGCAGGACTAGCGAAAGAGACCCAGTACTTC.

In DNA form, the CDR3 reads TGTGCCAGCAGCGTCTCAGGGTTAGACACCGGGGAGCTGTTTTTT. Translated: CASSVSGLDTGELFF. This chain joins TRBV9 and TRBJ2-2; the D gene is possibly TRBD1 (5 bases). This CDR3 has 15 amino acids. CDR1 SGDLS and CDR2 YYNGEE come from the germline V gene. Trimming left V 2 bases short and J 3 bases short, with 11 bases between.

The chain employs TRBV28 and TRBJ1-3, with D tentatively TRBD1 (5 bases). CDR3 length: 13 amino acids. Germline V gene data show CDR1 as MDHEN and CDR2 as SYDVKM. V was shortened by 6 bases and J by 6 bases, with 12 bases between the two germline ends. CDR3 residues: CASSPGLENTIYF. The CDR3 region has the DNA TGTGCCAGCAGCCCAGGGTTAGAAAACACCATATATTTT. Complete variable domain (other parts from reference TRBV28 and TRBJ1-3): DVKVTQSSRYLVKRTGEKVFLECVQDMDHENMFWYRQDPGLGLRLIYFSYDVKMKEKGDIPEGYSVSREKKERFSLILESASTNQTSMYLCASSPGLENTIYFGEGSWLTVV.

In this sample, this clone turned up once. This rearrangement joins TRBV14 to TRBJ2-7; the match to TRBD2 covers 12 bases. The CDR3 covers 18 residues. V lost 1 base to trimming and J lost 4 bases; unmatched junction nucleotides: 11. Per germline, CDR1 SGHDN and CDR2 FVKESK. CDR3 residues: CASSQVVASGREGYEQYF. CDR3 bases: TGTGCCAGCAGCCAAGTGGTCGCTAGCGGGAGGGAAGGGTACGAGCAGTACTTC.

V and J are TRBV18 and TRBJ2-7, with 10 positions matching TRBD2. Trimming cost V 3 bases and J 2 bases; bases outside gene matches: 7. The germline gives CDR1 KGHSH, CDR2 LQKENI. CDR3 size: 16 residues. CDR3 DNA: TGTGCCAGCTCACCTAGCCTAGCGGGAGCGACCTACGAGCAGTACTTC. Translating it yields CASSPSLAGATYEQYF.

This clone was detected ten times or more. The identical CDR3 is also encoded by other nucleotide sequences in the sample. The rearrangement joins TRBV7-8 to TRBJ2-6, with D possibly TRBD1 on 6 matching bases. This CDR3 spans 18 amino acids. Looked up from germline, CDR1 is SGHVS and CDR2 is FQNEAQ. V was cut by 1 base and J by 3 bases, with 16 bases left in between. The CDR3: CASSLGSLRGSGANVLTF. CDR3 nucleotide sequence: TGTGCCAGCAGCTTAGGTAGTTTGAGGGGGAGTGGGGCCAACGTCCTGACTTTC.

V usage is TRBV7-9 and J usage is TRBJ2-1; D gene uncertain. The CDR3 length is 10 residues. CDR1 is SEHNR, CDR2 FQNEAQ, per germline (reference sequence). V lost 1 base and J 13 bases, leaving 5 bases between the germline ends. The CDR3 region has the DNA TGTGCCAGCAGCTTAGAACGACAGTTCTTC. Its translation is CASSLERQFF.

J is TRBJ2-2 and V is TRBV7-8; 11 bases are shared with TRBD2. The junction had 5 bases not matched to a gene; V was cut back by 6 bases and J by 5 bases. CDR3 length equals 15 residues. CDR1 is SGHVS and CDR2 is FQNEAQ in the germline V gene. The DNA for the CDR3 is TGTGCCAGCAGGTTGACTAGCGGGATAACCGGGGAGCTGTTTTTT. Translating it yields CASRLTSGITGELFF.

The gene calls are TRBV2 and TRBJ1-5; D is perhaps TRBD1 (5 bases). The CDR3 length is 14 residues. Deletions cut 4 bases from V and 6 bases from J, with 13 bases between. Germline CDR1 is SNHLY and CDR2 is FYNNEI. CDR3 residues: CASSGQGEAQPQHF. In DNA form, the CDR3 reads TGTGCCAGCAGTGGTCAAGGGGAGGCTCAGCCCCAGCATTTT.

As to this clone: This sample includes further DNA sequences coding for the same CDR3. This rearrangement joins TRBV28 to TRBJ2-2; no clear D gene. V lost 3 bases, J lost 6 bases, and 5 bases lay in between. This CDR3 is 12 amino acids long. Germline V lookup: CDR1 MDHEN, CDR2 SYDVKM. The CDR3 nucleotides are TGTGCCAGCAGTTTGAGGCCCGGGGAGCTGTTTTTT. It codes for CASSLRPGELFF.

The gene calls are TRBV2 and TRBJ1-2, with D perhaps matching TRBD1 (6 bases). The germline V gene encodes CDR1 SNHLY and CDR2 FYNNEI. The CDR3 extends over 13 amino acids. V was clipped by 8 bases and J by 0 bases, with 10 bases between them. The CDR3 DNA reads as TGTGCCAGCCAAACAGGGTCTAACTATGGCTACACCTTC. This sequence encodes CASQTGSNYGYTF.

The chain is built from TRBV15 and TRBJ1-5, with TRBD1 matching 7 bases. V shed 11 bases, J shed 5 bases, and the junction held 15 bases outside the gene matches. Germline lookup yields CDR1 LNHNV and CDR2 YYDKDF (reference sequence). The CDR3 is 15 amino acids. This chain's CDR3 is CAPKRTGEEDQPQHF. DNA for the CDR3: TGTGCCCCAAAACGAACAGGGGAAGAGGATCAGCCCCAGCATTTT.

This sequence joins TRBV7-6 and TRBJ2-1, with 9 nucleotides matching TRBD1. The CDR3 totals 19 residues. V lost 1 base, J lost 2 bases, and 12 bases stayed unmatched. Germline V gene lookup returns CDR1 SGHVS and CDR2 FNYEAQ. The CDR3 sequence is CASSLVGGARTGAYNEQFF. CDR3 coding DNA: TGTGCCAGCAGCTTAGTAGGCGGGGCACGGACAGGGGCCTACAATGAGCAGTTCTTC.